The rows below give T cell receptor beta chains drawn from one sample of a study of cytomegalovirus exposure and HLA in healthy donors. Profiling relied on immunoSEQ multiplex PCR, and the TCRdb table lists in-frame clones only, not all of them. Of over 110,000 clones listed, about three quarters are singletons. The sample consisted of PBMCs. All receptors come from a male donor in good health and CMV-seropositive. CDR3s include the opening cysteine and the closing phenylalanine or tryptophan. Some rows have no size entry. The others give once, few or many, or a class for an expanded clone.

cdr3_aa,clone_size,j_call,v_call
CASSVGGGEGTGLSYEQYF,NA,TRBJ2-7,TRBV9
CASLSTRPTGKLFF,few,TRBJ1-4,TRBV25-1
CASSFTGSGSWSTEAFF,NA,TRBJ1-1,TRBV28
CASSLAVGAETQYF,NA,TRBJ2-5,TRBV7-2
CASSTPDRGKADTQYF,once,TRBJ2-3,TRBV19
CASTRDSGGAREQFF,NA,TRBJ2-1,TRBV5-4
CASSPGLNTGELFF,few,TRBJ2-2,TRBV5-1
CASSDRGTYYEQYF,NA,TRBJ2-7,TRBV27
CASSLLAGGPNEQFF,few,TRBJ2-1,TRBV25-1
CASSPPLLAGVGDTQYF,NA,TRBJ2-3,TRBV18
CASSSQGANTGELFF,NA,TRBJ2-2,TRBV5-1
CASSRDTPYQYF,NA,TRBJ2-4,TRBV7-2
CASSPRSPETQYF,NA,TRBJ2-5,TRBV9
CASSLGQGSNEKLFF,NA,TRBJ1-4,TRBV7-9
CASSQELRGQGSGNTIYF,NA,TRBJ1-3,TRBV4-1
CASRSGGAIDTQYF,NA,TRBJ2-3,TRBV10-2
CASSPPSFGGTDTQYF,NA,TRBJ2-3,TRBV4-1
CASSTQGTGELFF,NA,TRBJ2-2,TRBV19
CASSLQQNSRDTKAYEQYF,once,TRBJ2-7,TRBV4-1
CASSLGQGRRTEAFF,NA,TRBJ1-1,TRBV5-4
CASSFRQSPYEQYF,NA,TRBJ2-7,TRBV2
CASSLTGGLEAFF,NA,TRBJ1-1,TRBV5-8
CASSIQGASEWFSGANVLTF,NA,TRBJ2-6,TRBV19
CASFPQGLNIAEAFF,NA,TRBJ1-1,TRBV6-1
CSARVGAVSTDTQYF,few,TRBJ2-3,TRBV29-1
CASSSGAYAQYF,once,TRBJ2-7,TRBV28
CASSALFRGEGNQPQHF,NA,TRBJ1-5,TRBV9
CASSVEERPGELFF,NA,TRBJ2-2,TRBV9
CASSSYERNEQFF,few,TRBJ2-1,TRBV7-2
CSAVMWGGEQYF,NA,TRBJ2-7,TRBV29-1
CASSDQAGGHTYNEQFF,NA,TRBJ2-1,TRBV5-1
CASSDQASSGNTIYF,NA,TRBJ1-3,TRBV2
CASSLAGFNQPQHF,NA,TRBJ1-5,TRBV28
CASSSWDSYEQYF,once,NA,TRBV13
CASSKPGHLNTEAFF,NA,TRBJ1-1,TRBV19
CASSYVTGNSYEQYF,NA,NA,TRBV6-5
CASSFGIRNTDTQYF,NA,TRBJ2-3,TRBV11-1
CASSYSGPTDTQYF,once,TRBJ2-3,TRBV6-5
CAISPSGTSSYNEQFF,NA,TRBJ2-1,TRBV10-3
CASMGSGGFYSTDTQYF,once,TRBJ2-3,TRBV19
CSEQGIGANYGYTF,NA,TRBJ1-2,TRBV29-1